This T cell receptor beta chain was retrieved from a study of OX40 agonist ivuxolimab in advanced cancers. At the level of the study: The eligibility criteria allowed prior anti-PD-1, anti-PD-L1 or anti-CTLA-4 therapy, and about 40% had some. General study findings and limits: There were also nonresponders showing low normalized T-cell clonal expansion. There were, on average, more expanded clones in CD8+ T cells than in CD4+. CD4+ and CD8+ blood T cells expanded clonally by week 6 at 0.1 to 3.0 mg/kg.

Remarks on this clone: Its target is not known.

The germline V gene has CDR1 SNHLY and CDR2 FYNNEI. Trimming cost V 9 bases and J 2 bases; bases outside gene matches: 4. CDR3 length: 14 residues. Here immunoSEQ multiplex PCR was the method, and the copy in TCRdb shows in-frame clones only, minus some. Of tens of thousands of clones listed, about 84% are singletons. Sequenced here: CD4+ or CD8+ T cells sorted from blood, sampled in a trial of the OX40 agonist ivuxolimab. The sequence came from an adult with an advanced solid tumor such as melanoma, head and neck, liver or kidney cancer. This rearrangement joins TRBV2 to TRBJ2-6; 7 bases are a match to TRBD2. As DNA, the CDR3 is TGTGCCAGGGGAGGGGTAACTGGGGCCAACGTCCTGACTTTC. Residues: CARGGVTGANVLTF.